This entry features one TCR beta chain sequence. Its antigen is still unknown. The data are from a study of a mutant IDH1 vaccine in newly diagnosed glioma. The protocol was immunoSEQ multiplex PCR, while the TCRdb copy is restricted to in-frame clones and leaves out a portion. The sample includes approximately 82,000 clones, approximately 85% seen only once; the top ten take 2% to 2.5%. Time point in this sample: week 23, last vaccination. Topical imiquimod accompanied each vaccine dose, which consisted of 300 ug of mutant IDH1 20-mer peptide. The junction had 4 bases not matched to a gene; V was cut back by 4 bases and J by 5 bases. Germline V gene sequence: CDR1 SGHTS, CDR2 YDEGEE. The CDR3 covers 14 residues.

The origin of this receptor is a man younger than 45 with glioma. Some clones in this sample may be carry-over from other donors' samples. The chain is built from TRBV5-8 and TRBJ2-3, with TRBD2 matching 10 bases. The sequences come from PBMCs, collected from a glioma patient whose treatment included an IDH1 peptide vaccine. In nucleotides, the CDR3 is TGTGCCAGCAGCGGGGAGCGGGGGGGAGATACGCAGTATTTT. Protein product: CASSGERGGDTQYF.